Listed here are 32 T cell receptor beta chains from one sample, sequenced in a study of radiotherapy plus CTLA-4 blockade in lung cancer (dated by TCRdb to the late 2010s). Library preparation was by the immunoSEQ multiplex PCR assay. What TCRdb holds here is the immuneACCESS table cut down to in-frame rearrangements. Part of the clones is not present; checked against another copy, under half of the missing clones reflect an unresolved V gene, and the others are unexplained. Recorded for this sample are 50,000 to 65,000 clones; approximately 80% of them occurred a single time. The leading ten clones occupy 2% to 2.5% of the sample. The sequencing here drew on peripheral blood, taken from a patient treated with radiotherapy plus ipilimumab. These receptors were taken from a human donor with non-small cell lung cancer whose response to radiotherapy plus ipilimumab could not be evaluated.

V usage is TRBV5-1 and J usage is TRBJ2-5; 7 bases are a match to TRBD1. The CDR3 runs 14 residues. Trimming removed 0 bases from V and 2 bases from J; junction bases left unmatched: 1. Per the germline V gene, CDR1 is SGHRS and CDR2 is YFSETQ. CDR3 nucleotides: TGCGCCAGCAGCTTGGAACAGGGGCAAGAGACCCAGTACTTC. This encodes CASSLEQGQETQYF.

This chain uses TRBV7-2 with TRBJ2-7, with 7 bases fitting TRBD2. The CDR3 loop spans 15 amino acids. CDR1 and CDR2 from the germline V gene are SGHTA and FQGNSA. V trimming: 5 bases; J trimming: 2 bases; junction bases outside the gene matches: 9. CDR3 nucleotides: TGTGCCAGCAGCCCCGTGGTTGGGGGGGCCTACGAGCAGTACTTC. The encoded protein is CASSPVVGGAYEQYF.

This clone was counted a few times. The J gene is TRBJ1-3, the V gene TRBV4-1; 8 bases align to TRBD1. V was clipped by 1 base and J by 4 bases; unmatched bases: 9. In germline, CDR1 is MGHRA, CDR2 YSYEKL. The CDR3 length is 17 residues. CDR3 protein: CASSQGPQGAGGNTIYF. CDR3 DNA sequence: TGCGCCAGCAGCCAAGGTCCCCAGGGGGCCGGGGGAAACACCATATATTTT.

The rearrangement uses TRBV4-1 and TRBJ2-3; 10 positions match TRBD2. The ends lost 0 bases at V and 6 bases at J; junction bases unmatched: 9. Germline CDR1 is MGHRA and CDR2 is YSYEKL. The CDR3 loop spans 17 amino acids. The CDR3 region has the DNA TGCGCCAGCAGCCAAGATCAGGAGCGGGGGGGCATCGATACGCAGTATTTT. Its protein is CASSQDQERGGIDTQYF.

The chain employs TRBV7-2 and TRBJ1-2; the D gene is possibly TRBD1 (6 bases). V shed 5 bases and J shed 7 bases, with 17 bases lying between them. CDR1 is SGHTA, CDR2 FQGNSA, per germline. The CDR3 runs 14 residues. The DNA of the CDR3 is TGTGCCAGCAGCACACAGGGCCCCGTTTTTGGCTACACCTTC. Translation gives CASSTQGPVFGYTF.

The DNA of the CDR3 is TGTGCCAGTAGTATTGGACAGATTCCTGGAAACACCATATATTTT. Translating gives CASSIGQIPGNTIYF. The rearrangement links TRBV19 to TRBJ1-3; maybe TRBD1 (6 bases). Germline values: CDR1 LNHDA, CDR2 SQIVND (reference sequence). This CDR3 is built from 15 residues. Trimming pared 3 bases from V and 2 bases from J, leaving 11 bases between.

The chain uses TRBV28 and TRBJ1-3; D may be TRBD1 (6 bases). V lost 8 bases and J 4 bases, leaving 12 bases between the germline ends. This CDR3 region has 13 residues. Looked up from germline, CDR1 is MDHEN and CDR2 is SYDVKM. The CDR3 sequence is CASLRGSGNTIYF. CDR3 sequence (DNA): TGTGCCAGCCTCAGGGGATCCGGAAACACCATATATTTT.

The rearrangement joins TRBV7-2 to TRBJ2-1; 8 bases match TRBD2. The CDR3 loop spans 14 amino acids. Trimming cost V 0 bases and J 14 bases; bases outside gene matches: 9. Germline lookup yields CDR1 SGHTA and CDR2 FQGNSA. CDR3 protein: CASSLAIDGGAKFF. The CDR3 coding sequence is TGTGCCAGCAGCTTAGCGATAGACGGGGGGGCAAAGTTCTTC.

This chain connects TRBV4-3 to TRBJ1-2; possibly TRBD1 for D (5 bases). CDR3 length: 15 residues. CDR1 is LGHNA and CDR2 is YSLEER in the germline V gene. V dropped 1 base and J dropped 5 bases, with 14 bases sitting between them. The CDR3 nucleotides read TGCGCCAGCAGCCAAGGTCAAGGGGAAAGATATGGCTACACCTTC. Amino acid sequence: CASSQGQGERYGYTF.

A single count supports this clone. The rearrangement uses TRBV6-6 and TRBJ2-1; 7 bases are a match to TRBD2. The CDR3 runs to 16 residues. Per the germline V gene, CDR1 is MNHNY and CDR2 is SVGAGI (reference sequence). Trimming cost V 2 bases and J 7 bases; bases outside gene matches: 11. The DNA for the CDR3 is TGTGCCAGCAGTTACGTGGCGGGACTACCTCGGAATGAGCAGTTCTTC. This encodes CASSYVAGLPRNEQFF.

This clone was observed a single time. The chain couples TRBV10-2 to TRBJ2-1; 16 bases are a match to TRBD2. The germline V gene has CDR1 WSHSY and CDR2 SAAADI. CDR3 length equals 18 residues. With V trimmed by 4 bases and J by 6 bases, 9 bases remained unmatched. CDR3 in amino acids: CASSGGLAGGGRINEQFF. The DNA of the CDR3 is TGCGCCAGCAGTGGGGGACTAGCGGGGGGGGGACGAATCAATGAGCAGTTCTTC.

This clone was observed a handful of times. V is TRBV7-6 and J is TRBJ1-4, with 9 nucleotides matching TRBD1. CDR3 length equals 17 residues. Germline lookup yields CDR1 SGHVS and CDR2 FNYEAQ. V shed 5 bases, J shed 2 bases, and the junction held 9 bases outside the gene matches. The CDR3, as DNA: TGTGCCAGCAGCAAGAACAGGGGGCTGGGGACTAATGAAAAACTGTTTTTT. This encodes CASSKNRGLGTNEKLFF.

V usage is TRBV28 and J usage is TRBJ1-1; tentative D call: TRBD1 (6 bases). Germline V gene sequence: CDR1 MDHEN, CDR2 SYDVKM. This CDR3 region has 15 residues. Trimming removed 8 bases at V and 5 bases at J, with 21 bases between. CDR3 sequence (DNA): TGTGCCAGCCGATTACCTGGGGGCGCAAATACTGAAGCTTTCTTT. It specifies CASRLPGGANTEAFF.

The J gene is TRBJ1-5, the V gene TRBV6-5; no definite D call. Germline CDR1 reads MNHEY; CDR2 reads SVGAGI. CDR3 length equals 16 residues. The germline V and J ends were trimmed by 2 bases and 2 bases, with 13 bases remaining between them. The CDR3 protein is CASSYGPMGGNQPQHF. CDR3 bases: TGTGCCAGCAGTTACGGCCCGATGGGAGGCAATCAGCCCCAGCATTTT.

The chain joins TRBV18 to TRBJ2-7; possible D gene TRBD1, 6 bases. The CDR3 has 15 residues. Germline CDR1 reads KGHSH; CDR2 reads LQKENI. The V end lost 0 bases, the J end lost 3 bases, and 12 bases lay between the germline ends. In nucleotides, the CDR3 is TGTGCCAGCTCACCACCGACCCACAGGGTCTACGAGCAGTACTTC. Protein: CASSPPTHRVYEQYF.

The genes are TRBV28 and TRBJ2-7; 7 bases are a match to TRBD2. The V gene end was trimmed by 8 bases and the J gene end by 2 bases; junction bases not matched to a gene: 18. Germline lookup yields CDR1 MDHEN and CDR2 SYDVKM. The length of the CDR3 is 17 residues. The DNA of the CDR3 is TGTGCCAGCGCAAGTTACTTAGGCGGGGGTCCTACCTACGAGCAGTACTTC. Its protein product is CASASYLGGGPTYEQYF.

This clone was seen a few times. This chain joins TRBV4-3 and TRBJ1-4; no definite D call. V was shortened by 0 bases and J by 8 bases, with 7 bases between the two germline ends. The CDR3 covers 13 residues. Germline V gives CDR1 LGHNA, CDR2 YSLEER. The CDR3 is CASSQDLGEKLFF. Written as DNA, the CDR3 is TGCGCCAGCAGCCAAGATCTGGGCGAAAAACTGTTTTTT.

V is TRBV27 and J is TRBJ2-2, with D possibly TRBD2 on 6 matching bases. The V gene lost 3 bases and the J gene lost 7 bases, with 12 bases spanning the gap. The CDR3 is 14 residues long. CDR1 and CDR2 from the germline V gene are MNHEY and SMNVEV (reference sequence). The CDR3 is CASSFSGGGGELFF. DNA for the CDR3: TGTGCCAGCAGTTTTAGCGGTGGTGGCGGGGAGCTGTTTTTT.

This chain joins TRBV5-4 and TRBJ2-1; 9 positions agree with TRBD1. With 1 base clipped from V and 8 bases from J, the junction kept 10 bases outside the gene matches. Per the germline V gene, CDR1 is SGHNT and CDR2 is YYREEE (reference sequence). The CDR3 spans 16 residues. The CDR3 DNA follows: TGTGCCAGCAGCTTGACAGGGGGCATTGTTGGGGATGAGCAGTTCTTC. This translates into CASSLTGGIVGDEQFF.

In its sample, this clone was seen a few times. V gene TRBV9 combines with J gene TRBJ1-1; tentatively, D is TRBD1 (5 bases). The germline V gene encodes CDR1 SGDLS and CDR2 YYNGEE. The CDR3 length is 16 residues. The V and J ends lost 0 bases and 6 bases respectively, with 18 bases between them. In nucleotides, the CDR3 is TGTGCCAGCAGCGTAGAGATCCGGGGGGGTAGAGCTGAAGCTTTCTTT. Amino acid sequence: CASSVEIRGGRAEAFF.

This chain joins TRBV4-2 and TRBJ2-3, with TRBD2 matching over 10 bases. V lost 0 bases and J lost 7; bases outside the gene matches: 22. The CDR3 extends over 21 amino acids. Looked up from germline, CDR1 is LGHNA and CDR2 is YNFKEQ. The CDR3 DNA sequence: TGTGCCAGCAGCCAAGATCCGTTACTAGCGGGACGCACAACGAACAGTTATACGCAGTATTTT. Translating gives CASSQDPLLAGRTTNSYTQYF.

This clone was observed a single time. The rearrangement links TRBV29-1 to TRBJ1-2, with TRBD1 identical over 8 bases. Losses at the gene ends were 4 bases for V and 7 bases for J; bases not matched to a gene: 11. Germline-derived CDR1 and CDR2 are SQVTM and ANQGSEA. This CDR3 contains 14 residues. CDR3 bases: TGCAGCGTTGGGTACCAGGGGGCCCGTGGTGGCTACACCTTC. Translation gives CSVGYQGARGGYTF. The entire variable domain, with the rest obtained from reference TRBV29-1 and TRBJ1-2, is as follows: SAVISQKPSRDICQRGTSLTIQCQVDSQVTMMFWYRQQPGQSLTLIATANQGSEATYESGFVIDKFPISRPNLTFSTLTVSNMSPEDSSIYLCSVGYQGARGGYTFGSGTRLTVV.

The chain links TRBV5-1 to TRBJ2-1, with 7 bases aligning to TRBD1. The trim removed 0 bases at V and 4 bases at J, leaving 4 bases unmatched. CDR1 SGHRS and CDR2 YFSETQ come from the germline V gene. The CDR3 loop spans 15 amino acids. The CDR3 coding sequence is TGCGCCAGCAGCTTGGCCTCGACAGGGTACAATGAGCAGTTCTTC. This gives the protein CASSLASTGYNEQFF.

CDR3 sequence (DNA): TGTGCCAGCAGTGGGGGACAGGGGAGGTTATACGAGCAGTACTTC. This encodes CASSGGQGRLYEQYF. The V call is TRBV2, the J call TRBJ2-7; TRBD1 matches 10 bases. After removal of 4 bases from V and 4 bases from J, the junction contained 7 bases not matched to a gene. Germline loops: CDR1 SNHLY, CDR2 FYNNEI. The CDR3 consists of 15 residues.

The V call is TRBV27, the J call TRBJ2-3; the D gene is possibly TRBD2 (6 bases). Deletions cut 8 bases from V and 2 bases from J, with 17 bases between. The germline V gene has CDR1 MNHEY and CDR2 SMNVEV (reference sequence). The CDR3 sequence is 15 residues long. In DNA, the CDR3 is TGTGCCAGCCAATACGCGGGGACCTTCACAGATACGCAGTATTTT. Protein product: CASQYAGTFTDTQYF.

This sequence joins TRBV7-2 and TRBJ1-5; 8 positions match TRBD1. Trimming cost V 2 bases and J 4 bases; bases outside gene matches: 16. Germline values: CDR1 SGHTA, CDR2 FQGNSA. The CDR3 has 19 residues. The CDR3 DNA reads as TGTGCCAGCAGCTTACTAAGGACAGGGCCCCAGGGTTGGAATCAGCCCCAGCATTTT. Residues: CASSLLRTGPQGWNQPQHF.

The rearrangement links TRBV11-2 to TRBJ2-7, with a possible D match to TRBD2 (6 bases). Germline CDR1 reads SGHAT; CDR2 reads FQNNGV. V was trimmed by 2 bases and J by 2 bases, leaving 10 bases between them. This CDR3 comprises 14 residues. Written as DNA, the CDR3 is TGTGCCAGCAGCTTACACTCGGGGGCCTACGAGCAGTACTTC. Its translation: CASSLHSGAYEQYF.

This rearrangement joins TRBV2 to TRBJ1-4, with D uncertain. Germline CDR1 and CDR2: SNHLY and FYNNEI. The CDR3 consists of 14 residues. V shed 6 bases and J shed 0 bases, with 8 bases lying between them. The CDR3 sequence: CASRNIATNEKLFF. In DNA form, the CDR3 reads TGTGCCAGCAGGAACATTGCAACTAATGAAAAACTGTTTTTT.

The CDR3 loop is CASSRQVGNSPLHF. In DNA, the CDR3 is TGTGCCAGCAGTAGGCAGGTCGGAAATTCACCCCTCCACTTT. The chain carries TRBV2 and TRBJ1-6; unclear D gene. The CDR3 covers 14 residues. The germline CDR1 and CDR2 sequences are SNHLY and FYNNEI. V was clipped by 5 bases and J by 7 bases, with 12 bases between them.

The chain couples TRBV28 to TRBJ1-4; D is uncertain. Germline-derived CDR1 and CDR2 are MDHEN and SYDVKM. CDR3 length equals 14 residues. V lost 5 bases, J lost 6 bases, and 13 bases lay in between. CDR3 loop: CASSGRGIDEKLFF. CDR3 DNA: TGTGCCAGCAGTGGGAGAGGGATTGATGAAAAACTGTTTTTT.

The chain carries TRBV11-2 and TRBJ1-4, with 7 bases lining up with TRBD1. Germline V CDR1 and CDR2: SGHAT, FQNNGV. This CDR3 comprises 16 residues. With V trimmed by 3 bases and J by 2 bases, 6 bases remained unmatched. The CDR3 DNA sequence: TGTGCCAGCAGCTTGGGACAGAGTACGACTAATGAAAAACTGTTTTTT. Translated, it gives CASSLGQSTTNEKLFF.

The chain links TRBV7-9 to TRBJ1-6; the match to TRBD1 covers 7 bases. This CDR3 has 16 residues. Germline V lookup: CDR1 SEHNR, CDR2 FQNEAQ (reference sequence). V shed 8 bases, J shed 0 bases, and the junction held 7 bases outside the gene matches. CDR3 nucleotide sequence: TGTGCCAGCCTCAGGGGGGCGAGCTCCTATAATTCACCCCTCCACTTT. It codes for CASLRGASSYNSPLHF.